This TCR beta chain was captured in a study of blood T cell repertoires in COVID-19. Study-wide background: Sites in the United States, Italy and Spain provided acute and convalescent COVID-19 samples.

This clone was recorded once. The germline V gene has CDR1 MNHEY and CDR2 SVGAGI. The V and J ends lost 2 bases and 7 bases respectively, with 12 bases between them. The CDR3 length is 15 residues. The repertoire was sequenced with immunoSEQ multiplex PCR; TCRdb's copy has only in-frame clones and lacks some. The table shows fewer than 300,000 clones, with approximately 81% occurring only once. Sequenced material: peripheral blood. The receptor's source is a woman in her late teens or twenties with acute or convalescent COVID-19. The rearrangement uses TRBV6-5 and TRBJ1-6; D unresolved. The DNA for the CDR3 is TGTGCCAGCAGTTACGAGCCGACTCCCAATTCACCCCTCCACTTT. Its protein is CASSYEPTPNSPLHF.